The 30 T cell receptor beta chains below were found in one sample sequenced in a study of cytomegalovirus exposure and HLA in healthy donors. Primers included in the PCR were 60 Vbeta and 13 Jbeta primers. The protocol was immunoSEQ multiplex PCR, while the TCRdb copy is restricted to in-frame clones and leaves out a portion. Of around 230,000 clones in the sample, around four fifths were seen once. The source material was PBMCs. These TCRs come from a boy aged 5-17 years in good health and CMV-seronegative.

The rearrangement links TRBV10-3 to TRBJ2-7; 8 bases are a match to TRBD1. This CDR3 is built from 17 residues. With V trimmed by 5 bases and J by 2 bases, 14 bases remained unmatched. Germline values: CDR1 ENHRY, CDR2 SYGVKD. The CDR3 protein is CAISSRTGWMIAYEQYF. The CDR3 DNA sequence: TGTGCCATCAGTTCCCGGACAGGGTGGATGATAGCCTACGAGCAGTACTTC.

V usage is TRBV2 and J usage is TRBJ2-3; 7 bases map to TRBD1. Germline V gene sequence: CDR1 SNHLY, CDR2 FYNNEI. CDR3 size: 17 residues. V gave up 2 bases and J gave up 0 bases; unmatched junction bases: 8. The CDR3 nucleotides read TGTGCCAGCAGTGAACGCGCCGGGACAGCTAGCACAGATACGCAGTATTTT. Its protein product is CASSERAGTASTDTQYF.

There are a few counts of this clone. As DNA, the CDR3 is TGCGCCAGCAGCGCTTACGGGCGGGGGGCCGGCGGGGATACGCAGTATTTT. This codes for CASSAYGRGAGGDTQYF. The V call is TRBV4-1, the J call TRBJ2-3, with 8 bases lining up with TRBD2. The CDR3 has 17 residues. With V trimmed by 5 bases and J by 6 bases, 16 bases remained unmatched. Germline V gene lookup returns CDR1 MGHRA and CDR2 YSYEKL.

The CDR3 is CASNQRAGENEKLFF. For the CDR3, the DNA is TGTGCCAGTAACCAGCGGGCGGGAGAAAATGAAAAACTGTTTTTT. This rearrangement joins TRBV19 to TRBJ1-4; no definite D call. The CDR3 consists of 15 residues. The V and J ends lost 7 bases and 5 bases respectively, with 17 bases between them. CDR1 and CDR2 from the germline V gene are LNHDA and SQIVND (reference sequence).

The V and J genes are TRBV4-1 and TRBJ1-1; the D gene is possibly TRBD1 (5 bases). The CDR3 runs 13 residues. V was shortened by 1 base and J by 7 bases, with 10 bases between the two germline ends. Per germline, CDR1 MGHRA and CDR2 YSYEKL. The CDR3 loop reads CASSQVQRGEAFF. The DNA for the CDR3 is TGCGCCAGCAGCCAAGTCCAAAGGGGTGAAGCTTTCTTT.

The J gene is TRBJ2-7, the V gene TRBV6-5; tentatively, D is TRBD2 (6 bases). This CDR3 has 14 amino acids. Germline CDR1 is MNHEY and CDR2 is SVGAGI. Between the trimmed V and J ends, which lost 0 bases and 4 bases, there was a span of 10 bases. The CDR3 here is CASSYSFGGYEQYF. The DNA of the CDR3 is TGTGCCAGCAGTTACTCGTTCGGGGGTTACGAGCAGTACTTC.

The rearrangement uses TRBV10-3 and TRBJ1-2, with 7 bases fitting TRBD1. CDR3 size: 14 residues. The J segment lost 8 bases and the V segment lost 10 bases, leaving 16 bases of the junction unmatched. Germline V gene lookup returns CDR1 ENHRY and CDR2 SYGVKD. The CDR3 loop reads CATLETGMGKGYTF. In nucleotides, the CDR3 is TGTGCCACCCTTGAGACAGGGATGGGAAAAGGCTACACCTTC.

The chain combines TRBV4-1 with TRBJ2-2; D might be TRBD1 (5 bases). This CDR3 comprises 17 residues. V was shortened by 1 base and J by 3 bases, with 15 bases between the two germline ends. CDR1 is MGHRA, CDR2 YSYEKL, per germline. The CDR3 DNA reads TGCGCCAGCAGCCAAGCGTTCCCCAGGGCTTACACCGGGGAGCTGTTTTTT. It yields the protein CASSQAFPRAYTGELFF.

V gene TRBV6-4 combines with J gene TRBJ1-2, with 7 bases matching TRBD1. The CDR3 has 13 amino acids. CDR1 MRHNA and CDR2 SNTAGT come from the germline V gene. Trimming at V came to 6 bases and at J to 2 bases, leaving 3 bases not matched to a gene. The CDR3 bases are TGTGCCAGCAGAAGGGACAGAAACTATGGCTACACCTTC. It yields the protein CASRRDRNYGYTF.

The V call is TRBV11-2, the J call TRBJ1-4, with D unclear. The V end lost 5 bases, the J end lost 5 bases, and 15 bases lay between the germline ends. This CDR3 spans 15 amino acids. CDR1 is SGHAT, CDR2 FQNNGV, per germline. The CDR3: CASSNRGDPNEKLFF. CDR3 DNA: TGTGCCAGCAGCAATCGCGGCGACCCCAATGAAAAACTGTTTTTT.

In this sample, this clone turned up once. This chain links TRBV29-1 with TRBJ2-7; D may be TRBD2 (6 bases). Germline V gives CDR1 SQVTM, CDR2 ANQGSEA. V lost 5 bases and J 4 bases, leaving 15 bases between the germline ends. CDR3 length: 13 amino acids. In DNA form, the CDR3 reads TGCAGCGTTAGGCGGGGATCGGCGTACGAGCAGTACTTC. Translated: CSVRRGSAYEQYF.

About this clone itself: This CDR3 is also generated by other DNA sequences in the sample. The chain recombines TRBV5-1 with TRBJ2-5, with D unresolved. CDR1 SGHRS and CDR2 YFSETQ come from the germline V gene. The CDR3 totals 12 residues. Trimming shortened V by 4 bases and J by 1 base, and 5 bases separated the two germline ends. CDR3 amino acids: CASSPSQETQYF. The CDR3 DNA reads TGCGCCAGCAGCCCTAGCCAAGAGACCCAGTACTTC.

The chain has TRBV9 and TRBJ2-1; the D gene is possibly TRBD2 (5 bases). V lost 1 base to trimming and J lost 4 bases, with 15 bases between them. Germline V gene sequence: CDR1 SGDLS, CDR2 YYNGEE. This CDR3 spans 16 amino acids. This CDR3 is CASSVSSGIDYNEQFF. The CDR3 coding sequence is TGTGCCAGCAGCGTATCGAGCGGTATAGATTACAATGAGCAGTTCTTC.

This clone was found a few times. The genes are TRBV4-1 and TRBJ2-7, with 10 bases identical to TRBD2. Germline CDR1 is MGHRA and CDR2 is YSYEKL. V shed 5 bases and J 5 bases; nucleotides not matched to a gene: 12. The CDR3 spans 16 residues. CDR3 loop: CASSGIPLAGVHEQYF. The CDR3 DNA sequence: TGCGCCAGCAGCGGTATCCCCCTAGCGGGAGTCCACGAGCAGTACTTC.

The CDR3 is CASSLASGTLTNEKLFF. CDR3 sequence (DNA): TGTGCCAGCAGCTTAGCATCAGGAACCTTAACTAATGAAAAACTGTTTTTT. The V gene is TRBV13, the J gene TRBJ1-4; unclear D gene. CDR1 is PRHDT, CDR2 FYEKMQ, per germline (reference sequence). The CDR3 runs 17 residues. V was shortened by 1 base and J by 1 base, with 13 bases between the two germline ends.

The rearrangement links TRBV30 to TRBJ1-6, with 9 nucleotides matching TRBD1. CDR3 length: 14 residues. The V segment lost 3 bases and the J segment 9 bases; nucleotides outside the gene matches: 6. Germline values: CDR1 GTSNPN, CDR2 SVGIG (reference sequence). DNA of the CDR3: TGTGCCTGGAGCCAGGGACAGGGAGGTTCACCCCTCCACTTT. Its translation is CAWSQGQGGSPLHF.

V is TRBV6-1 and J is TRBJ1-1, with 9 bases lining up with TRBD1. V shed 6 bases, J shed 11 bases, and the junction held 7 bases outside the gene matches. Germline V gene lookup returns CDR1 MNHNS and CDR2 SASEGT. The CDR3 sequence is 12 residues long. Here the CDR3 reads CASRLDRGAAFF. The DNA for the CDR3 is TGTGCCAGCAGGCTAGACAGGGGGGCGGCTTTCTTT.

This clone has just a few counts. The V gene is TRBV5-4, the J gene TRBJ1-4; 9 nucleotides align to TRBD1. Per germline, CDR1 SGHNT and CDR2 YYREEE (reference sequence). Trimming removed 2 bases from V and 4 bases from J; junction bases left unmatched: 3. CDR3 length: 15 residues. CDR3 sequence: CASSFRQGVNEKLFF. The CDR3 bases are TGTGCCAGCAGCTTCAGACAGGGGGTTAATGAAAAACTGTTTTTT. Complete variable domain (other parts from reference TRBV5-4 and TRBJ1-4): ETGVTQSPTHLIKTRGQQVTLRCSSQSGHNTVSWYQQALGQGPQFIFQYYREEENGRGNFPPRFSGLQFPNYSSELNVNALELDDSALYLCASSFRQGVNEKLFFGSGTQLSVL.

This chain joins TRBV9 and TRBJ1-2, with D uncertain. V was clipped by 1 base and J by 0 bases, with 10 bases between them. The germline V gene has CDR1 SGDLS and CDR2 YYNGEE. This CDR3 comprises 15 residues. The CDR3 nucleotides read TGTGCCAGCAGCGTAAGCCCAGGCCCTAACTATGGCTACACCTTC. This sequence encodes CASSVSPGPNYGYTF.

This rearrangement joins TRBV7-6 to TRBJ2-1; TRBD2 agrees at 15 bases. Looked up from germline, CDR1 is SGHVS and CDR2 is FNYEAQ. Trimming took 3 bases from V and 9 from J; bases not matched to a gene: 6. The CDR3 runs to 16 residues. CDR3 amino acids: CASSFAGTSGGREQFF. CDR3 in DNA: TGTGCCAGCAGCTTCGCCGGGACTAGCGGGGGGCGTGAGCAGTTCTTC.

This clone has a handful of counts. The chain links TRBV5-1 to TRBJ1-2; possibly TRBD1 for D (5 bases). Germline values: CDR1 SGHRS, CDR2 YFSETQ. The germline V and J ends were trimmed by 0 bases and 2 bases, with 8 bases remaining between them. The CDR3 consists of 14 residues. CDR3 amino acids: CASSLDRMNYGYTF. CDR3 DNA: TGCGCCAGCAGCTTGGACAGGATGAACTATGGCTACACCTTC.

The CDR3 region has the DNA TGCGCCAGCAGTTCTCGGGGGGAGAACACTGAAGCTTTCTTT. The encoded protein is CASSSRGENTEAFF. The chain joins TRBV5-1 to TRBJ1-1; D is possibly TRBD1 (5 bases). CDR3 length equals 14 residues. The germline V gene encodes CDR1 SGHRS and CDR2 YFSETQ. V dropped 5 bases and J dropped 1 base, with 12 bases sitting between them. Drawing the rest from reference TRBV5-1 and TRBJ1-1, the complete variable domain is KAGVTQTPRYLIKTRGQQVTLSCSPISGHRSVSWYQQTPGQGLQFLFEYFSETQRNKGNFPGRFSGRQFSNSRSEMNVSTLELGDSALYLCASSSRGENTEAFFGQGTRLTVV.

The CDR3, as DNA: TGTGCCAGCAGTCGACTAGCGGGAGACACCGGGGAGCTGTTTTTT. It codes for CASSRLAGDTGELFF. The chain combines TRBV7-2 with TRBJ2-2; the match to TRBD2 covers 12 bases. J gave up 3 bases and V 6 bases, and 2 bases lay outside the gene matches. The CDR3 extends over 15 amino acids. Looked up from germline, CDR1 is SGHTA and CDR2 is FQGNSA.

The chain combines TRBV4-1 with TRBJ2-7; TRBD1 agrees at 10 bases. Germline V gene lookup returns CDR1 MGHRA and CDR2 YSYEKL. CDR3 length: 19 residues. Trimming at V came to 4 bases and at J to 2 bases, leaving 17 bases not matched to a gene. The CDR3 bases are TGCGCCAGCAGCCTCTCAGGGACAGGGGATCCCCGAATTCCCTACGAGCAGTACTTC. This encodes CASSLSGTGDPRIPYEQYF.

The chain has TRBV5-4 and TRBJ2-7, with D perhaps matching TRBD2 (5 bases). From germline, CDR1 is SGHNT and CDR2 YYREEE (reference sequence). The CDR3 is 15 amino acids. V was trimmed by 3 bases and J by 4 bases, leaving 17 bases between them. The CDR3 sequence: CASSYAGVPSYEQYF. For the CDR3, the DNA is TGTGCCAGCAGCTATGCCGGGGTTCCCTCATACGAGCAGTACTTC.

The chain links TRBV11-2 to TRBJ1-1; 9 nucleotides align to TRBD1. Germline assignment: CDR1 SGHAT and CDR2 FQNNGV. V lost 0 bases and J lost 0; bases outside the gene matches: 11. The length of the CDR3 is 19 residues. CDR3 nucleotides: TGTGCCAGCAGCTTAGATCCCCCGGGACAGGGTGTGATGAACACTGAAGCTTTCTTT. Translation: CASSLDPPGQGVMNTEAFF.

CDR3 in amino acids: CASSSLSQGKAGELFF. CDR3 bases: TGTGCCAGCAGTTCGTTATCCCAGGGGAAAGCCGGGGAGCTGTTTTTT. This chain joins TRBV6-5 and TRBJ2-2, with D possibly matching TRBD1 (6 bases). Germline values: CDR1 MNHEY, CDR2 SVGAGI. The CDR3 has 16 residues. V lost 4 bases, J lost 6 bases, and 18 bases lay in between.

V usage is TRBV4-2 and J usage is TRBJ1-1; no definite D call. The CDR3 has 14 amino acids. The V gene lost 1 base and the J gene lost 5 bases, with 11 bases spanning the gap. The V gene's germline CDR1 is LGHNA and CDR2 YNFKEQ. CDR3 protein: CASSQAVSGTEAFF. CDR3 DNA sequence: TGTGCCAGCAGCCAAGCGGTATCGGGGACTGAAGCTTTCTTT.

The rearrangement joins TRBV6-6 to TRBJ2-1, with D tentatively TRBD1 (5 bases). The ends were cut back, 4 bases at V and 1 base at J, with 11 bases in the middle. The CDR3 consists of 15 residues. From germline, CDR1 is MNHNY and CDR2 SVGAGI (reference sequence). The CDR3 reads CASSSKQGSYNEQFF. The CDR3 bases are TGTGCCAGCAGTTCGAAGCAGGGATCCTACAATGAGCAGTTCTTC.

J is TRBJ1-1 and V is TRBV4-2; 9 bases are a match to TRBD1. Germline V gene data show CDR1 as LGHNA and CDR2 as YNFKEQ. The CDR3 contains 17 residues. The junction had 5 bases not matched to a gene; V was cut back by 0 bases and J by 0 bases. CDR3 in DNA: TGTGCCAGCAGCCAAGATGTACAGGGGGCGCTGAACACTGAAGCTTTCTTT. Protein sequence: CASSQDVQGALNTEAFF.